A few counts support the clone carrying this T cell receptor (beta chain). Its antigen is currently unknown. The genes are named according to mouse. The sequence runs out 4 residues before the end of the CDR3; the remainder is reconstructed from the germline J gene. A panel of CD4, CD8alpha, NKG2D, NKG2ACE and other markers served to sort pooled cutaneous lymph node cells. TCR sequencing used cDNA made by reverse transcription of extracted RNA. Repertoires were generated with immunoSEQ multiplex PCR, while TCRdb's copy carries only in-frame clones and drops some. The sample contains more than 250,000 clones, none of them singletons. The entry originates in a study of CD8+ T cells in alopecia areata. Study-wide context: It was approximately 7-11-week-old female C3H/HeJ mice that received skin from roughly 6-13-month-old C3H/HeJ graft donors with spontaneous alopecia.

Germline trimming cut 4 bases from V and 3 bases from J; bases unmatched to any gene: 4. Germline V gene data show CDR1 as SGHDT and CDR2 as FRDEAV. The CDR3 totals 15 residues. Findings and limits, study-wide: Patients displayed less clarity in TCR sharing than mice, a finding possibly related to HLA. Among the cells sequenced in scalp samples are also the resident alphabeta T cells of normal skin.

Sequenced: CD4+ T cells sorted from a lymph node. The V gene is TRBV14, the J gene TRBJ2-1; TRBD2 matches at 10 bases. The receptor was isolated from a C3H/HeJ mouse with alopecia areata. Mice of this strain are of MHC haplotype H2-k. The sequenced part of the CDR3 DNA is TGTGCCAGCAGTCCGCACTGGGGGGGCTATGCT. It yields the protein CASSPHWGGYA. The CDR3 in full is CASSPHWGGYAEQFF.